The entry that follows covers one TCR beta chain sequence. As yet, its antigen is unknown. The ends were cut back, 3 bases at V and 5 bases at J, with 8 bases in the middle. The CDR3 is 11 residues long. Germline CDR1 GTSNPN, CDR2 SVGIG (reference sequence). The data derive from a study of cytotoxic CD8 clonotypes in ibrutinib-treated CLL. Looking at the study overall: Response samples came after a median roughly 11 months of treatment, range 6 to 36.

Assay: immunoSEQ multiplex PCR; the TCRdb copy retains only in-frame clones and omits some. This table holds around 250,000 clones, 70% found once. General study findings and limits: Different sampling times were used for sustained-remission and progressing patients. Clonality correlated strongly with circulating CD8+ T cells and exceeded age-matched healthy donors at baseline.

Sequencing was performed on PBMCs, taken after 24 months of ibrutinib treatment. The TCR comes from a human donor with chronic lymphocytic leukemia. V gene TRBV30 combines with J gene TRBJ2-7; D unclear. The CDR3 spells CAWREYNEQYF. CDR3 bases: TGTGCCTGGAGAGAGTATAACGAGCAGTACTTC.